This T cell receptor beta chain was sequenced during a study of Ad26.COV2.S vaccination and SARS-CoV-2 variants. Study details: Intramuscular Ad26.COV2.S at 5x10^10 or 1x10^11 viral particles.

Stated treatment: 19 received Ad26.COV2.S at low or high dose, single or two shots; about 5 received placebo; per-sample allocation not given. Sample collection was performed on day 63 after the first vaccine or placebo injection. At a Boston site, the person donating was an adult of 18-55 years. This clone was seen more than once but under ten times. Antigen: not known. Study results and limitations: Vaccine recipients surpassed placebo recipients in spike-specific TCR breadth.

TCRdb's table, derived via immunoSEQ multiplex PCR, lists solely in-frame clones and lacks some. The table shows about 370,000 clones, with 70% to 90% occurring only once. Germline CDR1 reads ENHRY; CDR2 reads SYGVKD. The V end was cut by 6 bases, the J end by 0 bases, with 8 bases between. The CDR3 loop spans 13 amino acids. Sample: peripheral blood, taken in a trial of Ad26.COV2.S vaccine versus placebo. The gene calls are TRBV10-3 and TRBJ1-1, with D unresolved. The sequence came from a person aged 18 to 65 who received the Ad26.COV2.S COVID-19 vaccine or a placebo. This CDR3 is CAIRQTLNTEAFF. CDR3 nucleotides: TGTGCCATCAGGCAGACATTGAACACTGAAGCTTTCTTT.